Only one count was recorded for the clone carrying this T cell receptor (beta chain). Generated by immunoSEQ multiplex PCR, the TCRdb table keeps only in-frame clones and is missing some. The sample contains some 200,000 clones, just over 90% of which appear only once. This sample stems from a study of blood T cell repertoires in COVID-19. Looked up from germline, CDR1 is KGHDR and CDR2 is SFDVKD. V shed 3 bases and J shed 0 bases, with 7 bases lying between them. The length of the CDR3 is 15 residues. V is TRBV24-1 and J is TRBJ2-2; no reliable D call. Material: peripheral blood. This clonotype was obtained from a man aged 30-40 years with acute or convalescent COVID-19. CDR3 DNA sequence: TGTGCCACCAGTGATGCAGTGGCGAACACCGGGGAGCTGTTTTTT. Translation: CATSDAVANTGELFF.